This entry lists 21 T cell receptor beta chains sequenced from one sample in a study of T cells after somatic rescue of genetic block. The method was immunoSEQ multiplex PCR; TCRdb's version includes in-frame clones alone and lacks a portion of them. The table has more than 9,500 clones, about 74% seen once. Sequences were obtained from peripheral blood mononuclear cells (PBMCs). These receptors came from a boy between 10 and 17 years old.

This clone was found a few times. This rearrangement joins TRBV30 to TRBJ1-1, with D possibly matching TRBD1 (5 bases). The CDR3 extends over 13 amino acids. Per germline, CDR1 GTSNPN and CDR2 SVGIG (reference sequence). Between the trimmed V and J ends, which lost 0 bases and 10 bases, there was a span of 15 bases. The CDR3: CAWSVAVFRGAFF. The CDR3 DNA follows: TGTGCCTGGAGTGTAGCAGTTTTTAGGGGAGCTTTCTTT.

The chain recombines TRBV4-1 with TRBJ2-1; D is uncertain. Germline V gene data show CDR1 as MGHRA and CDR2 as YSYEKL. The CDR3 covers 16 residues. Deletions cut 0 bases from V and 7 bases from J, with 16 bases between. CDR3 DNA sequence: TGCGCCAGCAGCCAAGATTACAGCCATCCCTTGAATGAGCAGTTCTTC. Residues: CASSQDYSHPLNEQFF.

The chain combines TRBV2 with TRBJ2-5; 8 nucleotides match TRBD2. The end of the DNA aligns better with TRBJ2-7, so the J call may be wrong. This CDR3 has 13 amino acids. The V gene's germline CDR1 is SNHLY and CDR2 FYNNEI. CDR3 amino acids: CAARSSGYYEQYF. The CDR3 region has the DNA TGTGCCGCACGTTCTAGCGGGTACTACGAGCAGTACTTC.

This clone has only a few counts. This chain uses TRBV27 with TRBJ2-3; D gene unclear. Per germline, CDR1 MNHEY and CDR2 SMNVEV (reference sequence). This CDR3 contains 15 residues. V was pared by 2 bases and J by 1 base, with 10 bases between. CDR3 sequence: CASSLVNSGTDTQYF. The CDR3 nucleotides are TGTGCCAGCAGTTTAGTAAACTCCGGCACAGATACGCAGTATTTT.

This rearrangement joins TRBV27 to TRBJ1-2; a possible D gene is TRBD1 (6 bases). The CDR3 has 14 amino acids. Germline CDR1 MNHEY, CDR2 SMNVEV (reference sequence). V gave up 2 bases and J gave up 2 bases, with 9 bases separating them. Here the CDR3 reads CASSLNTGNYGYTF. CDR3 coding DNA: TGTGCCAGCAGTTTAAACACAGGGAACTATGGCTACACCTTC.

The gene calls are TRBV5-6 and TRBJ2-1, with 9 bases matching TRBD2. Per the germline V gene, CDR1 is SGHDT and CDR2 is YYEEEE. CDR3 length equals 15 residues. The junction had 9 bases not matched to a gene; V was cut back by 0 bases and J by 11 bases. CDR3 residues: CASSLVPSGTIQQFF. The CDR3 nucleotides read TGTGCCAGCAGCTTGGTCCCTAGCGGGACGATACAGCAGTTCTTC.

This clone has just a few counts. V and J are TRBV19 and TRBJ2-1, with D possibly being TRBD2 (6 bases). Trimming pared 5 bases from V and 9 bases from J, leaving 23 bases between. Germline values: CDR1 LNHDA, CDR2 SQIVND (reference sequence). CDR3 length equals 16 residues. The CDR3 DNA sequence: TGTGCCAGTAGTCCCCAGATCCTGACTAGTTTGGGTGAGCAGTTCTTC. Protein: CASSPQILTSLGEQFF.

The chain couples TRBV28 to TRBJ2-7; 7 positions agree with TRBD2. Germline V lookup: CDR1 MDHEN, CDR2 SYDVKM. The CDR3 is 12 amino acids. Losses at the gene ends were 4 bases for V and 6 bases for J; bases not matched to a gene: 3. CDR3 sequence reads: CASSYPGGEQYF. The CDR3 DNA is TGTGCCAGCAGTTACCCGGGAGGCGAGCAGTACTTC. Full variable domain (outside the CDR3, taken from reference TRBV28 and TRBJ2-7): DVKVTQSSRYLVKRTGEKVFLECVQDMDHENMFWYRQDPGLGLRLIYFSYDVKMKEKGDIPEGYSVSREKKERFSLILESASTNQTSMYLCASSYPGGEQYFGPGTRLTVT.

The chain couples TRBV5-6 to TRBJ2-1, with 10 bases aligning to TRBD2. The CDR3 sequence is 15 residues long. V was clipped by 4 bases and J by 4 bases; unmatched bases: 5. Germline-derived CDR1 and CDR2 are SGHDT and YYEEEE. In DNA form, the CDR3 reads TGTGCCAGCAGCCTTGGACTAGCGGCGTACAATGAGCAGTTCTTC. It encodes CASSLGLAAYNEQFF.

CDR3 amino acids: CASSFHGETQYF. Here the CDR3 DNA reads TGTGCCAGCAGTTTCCATGGTGAGACCCAGTACTTC. The chain combines TRBV27 with TRBJ2-5; D is unclear. CDR3 size: 12 residues. Per germline, CDR1 MNHEY and CDR2 SMNVEV (reference sequence). Trimming took 3 bases from V and 5 from J, leaving 7 bases between them.

This chain links TRBV6-5 with TRBJ2-7; possibly TRBD1 for D (6 bases). V gave up 5 bases and J gave up 2 bases, with 10 bases separating them. This CDR3 is built from 13 residues. Germline V CDR1 and CDR2: MNHEY, SVGAGI. CDR3 region: CASSEQGTYEQYF. DNA of the CDR3: TGTGCCAGCAGTGAACAGGGTACCTACGAGCAGTACTTC.

The V and J genes are TRBV15 and TRBJ2-6; D is unclear. Germline loops: CDR1 LNHNV, CDR2 YYDKDF (reference sequence). The ends were cut back, 5 bases at V and 1 base at J, with 9 bases in the middle. The CDR3 loop spans 15 amino acids. The CDR3: CATSEPGSGANVLTF. Here the CDR3 DNA reads TGTGCCACCAGCGAACCCGGGTCTGGGGCCAACGTCCTGACTTTC.

The rearrangement uses TRBV9 and TRBJ2-3, with D possibly TRBD2 on 7 matching bases. The CDR3 extends over 16 amino acids. V lost 5 bases, J lost 5 bases, and 21 bases lay in between. Germline values: CDR1 SGDLS, CDR2 YYNGEE. The chain's CDR3 is CASRAGGGRPEDTQYF. The CDR3 DNA reads TGTGCCAGCAGAGCAGGCGGGGGCCGGCCAGAAGATACGCAGTATTTT.

The V call is TRBV5-6, the J call TRBJ1-2; 7 nucleotides agree with TRBD1. This CDR3 comprises 15 residues. Germline CDR1 SGHDT, CDR2 YYEEEE. V dropped 4 bases and J dropped 4; count of bases not matched to a gene: 10. The CDR3 sequence is CASSPPGTASYGYTF. CDR3 sequence (DNA): TGTGCCAGCAGCCCGCCCGGGACAGCTTCCTATGGCTACACCTTC.

This clone was seen only a few times. This chain links TRBV6-5 with TRBJ1-5; TRBD1 might be the D (5 bases). This CDR3 comprises 15 residues. Trimming shortened V by 6 bases and J by 4 bases, and 16 bases separated the two germline ends. Germline assignment: CDR1 MNHEY and CDR2 SVGAGI. CDR3 DNA: TGTGCCAGCAGGTCGTTCGGGGGGGTGAATCAGCCCCAGCATTTT. This codes for CASRSFGGVNQPQHF.

The chain has TRBV11-3 and TRBJ1-1, with unresolved D. The germline V gene has CDR1 SGHNT and CDR2 YENEEA. The germline V and J ends were trimmed by 3 bases and 3 bases, with 5 bases remaining between them. This CDR3 has 12 amino acids. CDR3 in amino acids: CASSFLDTEAFF. CDR3 nucleotides: TGTGCCAGCAGCTTTTTGGACACTGAAGCTTTCTTT.

The chain couples TRBV2 to TRBJ2-5; 7 positions match TRBD2. The trim removed 2 bases at V and 7 bases at J, leaving 7 bases unmatched. The germline gives CDR1 SNHLY, CDR2 FYNNEI. The CDR3 has 14 amino acids. DNA of the CDR3: TGTGCCAGCAGTGAATCGCGGGGGACCGGGACCCAGTACTTC. Translation: CASSESRGTGTQYF.

The chain uses TRBV19 and TRBJ1-5; TRBD1 matches at 7 bases. The CDR3 contains 14 residues. Germline loops: CDR1 LNHDA, CDR2 SQIVND (reference sequence). With 2 bases clipped from V and 5 bases from J, the junction kept 3 bases outside the gene matches. The CDR3 sequence is CASSIRRGHQPQHF. In DNA form, the CDR3 reads TGTGCCAGTAGTATAAGGAGGGGGCATCAGCCCCAGCATTTT.

The V call is TRBV5-1, the J call TRBJ2-7; 12 bases line up with TRBD1. The CDR3 totals 14 residues. Losses at the gene ends were 2 bases for V and 6 bases for J; bases not matched to a gene: 3. Germline CDR1 is SGHRS and CDR2 is YFSETQ. CDR3 protein: CASSFGTGGAEQYF. CDR3 sequence (DNA): TGCGCCAGCAGCTTCGGGACAGGGGGCGCCGAGCAGTACTTC.

The rearrangement joins TRBV28 to TRBJ1-5, with D maybe TRBD1 (6 bases). Trimming took off 3 bases at V and 0 bases at J, with 18 bases between the two ends. This CDR3 contains 18 residues. Germline assignment: CDR1 MDHEN and CDR2 SYDVKM. For the CDR3, the DNA is TGTGCCAGCAGTTTCGGGGGGCGCGGAATATATAGCAATCAGCCCCAGCATTTT. This sequence encodes CASSFGGRGIYSNQPQHF.

This clone was recorded only once. V and J are TRBV18 and TRBJ1-3, with D possibly matching TRBD1 (6 bases). The V end lost 2 bases, the J end lost 8 bases, and 16 bases lay between the germline ends. CDR1 is KGHSH, CDR2 LQKENI, per germline. This CDR3 is built from 15 residues. The DNA of the CDR3 is TGTGCCAGCTCACCATTTACAGGGCCCAGAGACACCATATATTTT. This gives the protein CASSPFTGPRDTIYF. The full variable domain, with the rest looked up from reference TRBV18 and TRBJ1-3, is NAGVMQNPRHLVRRRGQEARLRCSPMKGHSHVYWYRQLPEEGLKFMVYLQKENIIDESGMPKERFSAEFPKEGPSILRIQQVVRGDSAAYFCASSPFTGPRDTIYFGEGSWLTVV.